The clone carrying this T cell receptor beta chain was found a few times. The same CDR3 arises from other DNA sequences in this sample as well. These data come from a study of blood T cell repertoires in COVID-19. Libraries were prepared by immunoSEQ multiplex PCR; TCRdb keeps only in-frame clonotypes and omits some of them. The sample contains fewer than 250,000 clones, roughly 88% of which appear only once. V gave up 2 bases and J gave up 7 bases, with 9 bases separating them. The CDR3 loop spans 13 amino acids. In germline, CDR1 is SEHNR, CDR2 FQNEAQ (reference sequence). The sequence was obtained from a woman aged 50 to 60 with acute COVID-19. The sequencing sample was made of PBMCs or T cells enriched from blood (not recorded which). The chain has TRBV7-9 and TRBJ1-5, with D maybe TRBD1 (6 bases). CDR3 DNA sequence: TGTGCCAGCAGCTTAACAGGGAACCAGCCCCAGCATTTT. As protein: CASSLTGNQPQHF. Full variable domain (outside the CDR3, taken from reference TRBV7-9 and TRBJ1-5): DTGVSQNPRHKITKRGQNVTFRCDPISEHNRLYWYRQTLGQGPEFLTYFQNEAQLEKSRLLSDRFSAERPKGSFSTLEIQRTEQGDSAMYLCASSLTGNQPQHFGDGTRLSIL.